The rows below give T cell receptor beta chains drawn from one sample of a study of T cells after yellow fever vaccination. TCRdb ran MiXCR on the 5' RACE reads and lists one entry per CDR3 protein. The sample lists 500,000 to 550,000 distinct CDR3 sequences; less than 25% were seen once. Source: PBMCs, taken approximately 22 days after the first yellow fever vaccination. All receptors come from a man younger than 30 who received the YFV17D yellow fever vaccine. Both conserved end residues are part of each CDR3. D genes are given only for firm matches. Only some rows state a clone size, as once, few, many or a class for expanded clones.

abundance	j_gene	len	d_gene	v_gene	CDR3nt	CDR3aa
NA	TRBJ1-3	13	NA	TRBV15	TGTGCCACCAGCAGACCCCCTGGAAACACCATATATTTT	CATSRPPGNTIYF
NA	TRBJ2-5	14	NA	TRBV7-2	TGTGCCAGCAGCTTAGAGTACAGAGGAGAGACCCAGTACTTC	CASSLEYRGETQYF
few	TRBJ1-1	14	TRBD1	TRBV4-3	TGCGCCAGCAGCCAAGATACAGGGGGGACTGAAGCTTTCTTT	CASSQDTGGTEAFF
NA	TRBJ2-1	13	NA	TRBV6-2/TRBV6-3	TGTGCCAGCATCCCACCCGGGGTTGCGCCGCAGTTCTTC	CASIPPGVAPQFF
NA	TRBJ2-1	16	NA	TRBV12-3/TRBV12-4	TGTGCCAGCAGTCCCCCATCTAGAAAGGGAGTGGATGAGCAGTTCTTC	CASSPPSRKGVDEQFF
few	TRBJ2-3	17	NA	TRBV7-3	TGTGCCAGCAGCTTAAAAAGGGAGAGCTCTAGCACAGATACGCAGTATTTT	CASSLKRESSSTDTQYF
NA	TRBJ2-6	17	NA	TRBV5-1	TGCGCCAGCAGCTCCTACGGACGGCTCTCTGGGGCCAACGTCCTGACTTTC	CASSSYGRLSGANVLTF
NA	TRBJ2-3	16	TRBD2	TRBV7-2	TGTGCCAGCAGCTTGTGGGTAGCGGGATACACAGATACGCAGTATTTT	CASSLWVAGYTDTQYF
NA	TRBJ2-2	16	TRBD2	TRBV7-6	TGTGCCAGCAGCTTCCTAGCGGGGCCGAACACCGGGGAGCTGTTTTTT	CASSFLAGPNTGELFF
few	TRBJ1-5	15	NA	TRBV9	TGTGCCAGCAGCGTGGACGGGCTGGGGGATCAGCCCCAGCATTTT	CASSVDGLGDQPQHF
few	TRBJ2-5	12	TRBD2	TRBV6-2/TRBV6-3	TGTGCCAGCGGGACTAGGCGGGAGACCCAGTACTTC	CASGTRRETQYF
NA	TRBJ2-7	13	NA	TRBV20-1	TGCAGTGCTAGCAATTTCAGGGGCTACGAGCAGTACTTC	CSASNFRGYEQYF
few	TRBJ2-7	16	NA	TRBV7-8	TGTGCCAGCAGCTTAGACGGGGCAGGGACCTCCTACGAGCAGTACTTC	CASSLDGAGTSYEQYF
few	TRBJ2-1	15	TRBD2	TRBV7-2	TGTGCCAGCAGCTTAGAACCTAGCGGGGTCGGTGAGCAGTTCTTC	CASSLEPSGVGEQFF
few	TRBJ2-5	12	NA	TRBV19	TGTGCCAGTCACAATCGGGGGGAGACCCAGTACTTC	CASHNRGETQYF
NA	TRBJ2-3	14	NA	TRBV12-3/TRBV12-4	TGTGCCAGCAGTCGCATAGGATACACAGATACGCAGTATTTT	CASSRIGYTDTQYF
few	TRBJ2-3	16	TRBD1	TRBV7-8	TGTGCCAGCAGACCCAACCGGGACAGCCGCACAGATACGCAGTATTTT	CASRPNRDSRTDTQYF
few	TRBJ2-5	16	NA	TRBV6-5	TGTGCCAGCAGTTACGCCGGACCCGATCACCAAGAGACCCAGTACTTC	CASSYAGPDHQETQYF
few	TRBJ2-2	12	NA	TRBV7-6	TGTGCTTTAGGGGGGAACACCGGGGAGCTGTTTTTT	CALGGNTGELFF
few	TRBJ1-1	13	TRBD1	TRBV7-6	TGTGCCAGCAGCTTAGCGACAGGGGGCGAAGCTTTCTTT	CASSLATGGEAFF
few	TRBJ2-1	15	TRBD2	TRBV5-1	TGCGCCAGCAGCGAGGGGCTAGCGGGGGTCAATGAGCAGTTCTTC	CASSEGLAGVNEQFF
NA	TRBJ1-2	14	NA	TRBV29-1	TGCAGCGTTGAAGATCCGTGGGCTAACTATGGCTACACCTTC	CSVEDPWANYGYTF
NA	TRBJ2-2	14	NA	TRBV15	TGTGCCACCAGCAGACAGGGAAGTGCCGGGGAGCTGTTTTTT	CATSRQGSAGELFF
NA	TRBJ2-2	14	NA	TRBV5-1	TGCGCCAGCAGCTTAAGGACGGTAACCGGGGAGCTGTTTTTT	CASSLRTVTGELFF
NA	TRBJ1-1	16	TRBD1	TRBV24-1	TGTGCCACCAGTCCCGGCTTAGGACAGGGTAACACTGAAGCTTTCTTT	CATSPGLGQGNTEAFF
few	TRBJ2-1	13	NA	TRBV29-1	TGCAGCTCGGATGGGACCCTAAGGAATGAGCAGTTCTTC	CSSDGTLRNEQFF
NA	TRBJ2-5	14	NA	TRBV12-3/TRBV12-4	TGTGCCAGCAGCCCGGTTGTGGTCGGGGAGACCCAGTACTTC	CASSPVVVGETQYF
few	TRBJ2-3	16	TRBD2	TRBV24-1	TGTGCCACCAGGCCGGGAGGACTTCCTGACACAGATACGCAGTATTTT	CATRPGGLPDTDTQYF
NA	TRBJ2-2	14	NA	TRBV6-5	TGTGCCAGCAGTTACTCGAGGGTCACCGGGGAGCTGTTTTTT	CASSYSRVTGELFF
NA	TRBJ2-3	14	NA	TRBV20-1	TGCAGTGCTAGAGGGCAGGGGTCTGATTATACGCAGTATTTT	CSARGQGSDYTQYF
NA	TRBJ1-4	13	NA	TRBV5-4	TGTGCCAGCAGCTTGTTTCCTAATGAAAAACTGTTTTTT	CASSLFPNEKLFF